The entry that follows covers one TCR beta chain sequence. Its antigen remains unknown. Controls comprised healthy donors matched for age and sex. Negative isolation was applied to CD8+ and CD4+ T cells, and FACS enrichment was applied to TEMRA cells. Looked up from germline, CDR1 is LGHDT and CDR2 is YNNKEL (reference sequence). The V end was cut by 1 base, the J end by 0 bases, with 11 bases between. The CDR3 extends over 16 amino acids. Random hexamers served to reverse transcribe roughly 0.45 to 1 ug RNA. Amplification of TCR beta CDR3 by immunoSEQ multiplex PCR spanned 54 Vbeta and 13 Jbeta. Each CDR3 protein is one row after TCRdb ran MiXCR on the immunoSEQ multiplex PCR reads. Counted here are approximately 170,000 distinct CDR3 sequences, approximately 90% occurring once; the ten biggest clones make up about 0.073%. This sample was included in a study of CD8 T cells in Susac syndrome. Overall study results and limits: The study recognized that its TCR sequencing and HLA analysis covered a relatively small number of individuals.

The specimen was CD4+ T cells from PBMCs. This sequence was found in a human donor in good health. The rearrangement joins TRBV3-1 to TRBJ2-3; no reliable D call. The CDR3 protein is CASSQVPAVSTDTQYF. CDR3 nucleotide sequence: TGTGCCAGCAGCCAAGTACCAGCAGTTAGCACAGATACGCAGTATTTT.